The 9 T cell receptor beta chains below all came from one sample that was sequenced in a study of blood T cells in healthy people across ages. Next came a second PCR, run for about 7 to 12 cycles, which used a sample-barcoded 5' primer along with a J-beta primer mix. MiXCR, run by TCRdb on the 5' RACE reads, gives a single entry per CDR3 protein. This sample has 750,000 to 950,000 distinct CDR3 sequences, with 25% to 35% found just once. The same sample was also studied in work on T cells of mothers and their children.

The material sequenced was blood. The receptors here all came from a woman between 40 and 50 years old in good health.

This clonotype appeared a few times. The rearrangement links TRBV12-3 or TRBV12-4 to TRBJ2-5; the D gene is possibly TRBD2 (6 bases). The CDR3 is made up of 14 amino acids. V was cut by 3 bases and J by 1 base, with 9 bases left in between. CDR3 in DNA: TGTGCCAGCAGTTTCGGACTACTCCAAGAGACCCAGTACTTC. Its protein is CASSFGLLQETQYF.

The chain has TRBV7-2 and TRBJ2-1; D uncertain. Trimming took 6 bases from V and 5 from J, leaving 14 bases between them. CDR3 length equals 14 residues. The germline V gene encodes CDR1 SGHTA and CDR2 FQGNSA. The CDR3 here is CASSYNNKNNEQFF. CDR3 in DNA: TGTGCCAGCAGTTACAATAACAAAAACAATGAGCAGTTCTTC.

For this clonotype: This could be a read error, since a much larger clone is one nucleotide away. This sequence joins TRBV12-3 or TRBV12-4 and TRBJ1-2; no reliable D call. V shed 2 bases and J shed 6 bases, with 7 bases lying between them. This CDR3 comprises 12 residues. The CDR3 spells CASSLRVDGYTF. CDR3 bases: TGTGCCAGCAGTTTAAGGGTTGATGGCTACACCTTC.

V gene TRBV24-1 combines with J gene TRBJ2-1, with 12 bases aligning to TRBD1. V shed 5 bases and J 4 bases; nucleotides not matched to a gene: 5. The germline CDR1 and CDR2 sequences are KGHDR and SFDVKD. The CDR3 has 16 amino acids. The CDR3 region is CATSAAGQGAYNEQFF. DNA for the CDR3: TGTGCCACCAGTGCCGCGGGACAGGGGGCGTACAATGAGCAGTTCTTC.

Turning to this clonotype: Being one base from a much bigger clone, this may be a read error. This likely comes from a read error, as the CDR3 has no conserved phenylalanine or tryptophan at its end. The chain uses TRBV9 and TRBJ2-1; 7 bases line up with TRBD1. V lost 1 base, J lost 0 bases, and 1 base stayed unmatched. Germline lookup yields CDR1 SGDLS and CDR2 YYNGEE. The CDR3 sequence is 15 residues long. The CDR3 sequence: CASSVRDSSYNEQFC. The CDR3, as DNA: TGTGCCAGCAGCGTACGGGACAGCTCCTACAATGAGCAGTTCTGC.

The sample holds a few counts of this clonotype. The CDR3 spells CASSFGTGGKQETQYF. CDR3 in DNA: TGCGCCAGCAGCTTTGGTACAGGGGGCAAACAAGAGACCCAGTACTTC. The chain links TRBV5-1 to TRBJ2-5; TRBD1 aligns across 9 bases. CDR1 SGHRS and CDR2 YFSETQ come from the germline V gene. The CDR3 extends over 16 amino acids. V dropped 2 bases and J dropped 2; count of bases not matched to a gene: 7. The full variable domain, with the rest looked up from reference TRBV5-1 and TRBJ2-5, is KAGVTQTPRYLIKTRGQQVTLSCSPISGHRSVSWYQQTPGQGLQFLFEYFSETQRNKGNFPGRFSGRQFSNSRSEMNVSTLELGDSALYLCASSFGTGGKQETQYFGPGTRLLVL.

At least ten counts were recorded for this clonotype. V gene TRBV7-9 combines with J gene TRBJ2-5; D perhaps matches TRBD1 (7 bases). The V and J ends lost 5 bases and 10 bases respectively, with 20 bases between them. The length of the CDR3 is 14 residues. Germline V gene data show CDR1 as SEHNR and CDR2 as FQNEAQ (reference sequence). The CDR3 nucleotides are TGTGCCAGCAGCCCAACCGGCGGCAGGGGGGACCAGTACTTC. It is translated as CASSPTGGRGDQYF.

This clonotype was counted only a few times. CDR3 in amino acids: CASDLGGFGGLGEQFF. The CDR3 coding sequence is TGTGCCAGCGATTTGGGGGGTTTCGGGGGCCTCGGTGAGCAGTTCTTC. This chain links TRBV2 with TRBJ2-1; D assignment may be TRBD1 or TRBD2 (6 bases each). V gave up 8 bases and J gave up 9 bases, with 26 bases separating them. This CDR3 contains 16 residues. Germline CDR1 SNHLY, CDR2 FYNNEI.

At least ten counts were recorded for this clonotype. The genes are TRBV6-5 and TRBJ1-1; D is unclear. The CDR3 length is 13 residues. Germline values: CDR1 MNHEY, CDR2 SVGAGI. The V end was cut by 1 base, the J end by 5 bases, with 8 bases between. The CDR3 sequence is CASSYFEGTEAFF. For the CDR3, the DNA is TGTGCCAGCAGTTACTTCGAGGGAACTGAAGCTTTCTTT.